The 7 T cell receptor beta chains given below trace back to one sample, sequenced in a study of blood T cell repertoires in COVID-19. Assay used: immunoSEQ multiplex PCR; TCRdb lists only in-frame clones, some missing. This table has about 300,000 clones, about 91% appearing once. Source material: peripheral blood. Source of these receptors: a woman younger than 45 with COVID-19, enrolled during active disease.

The V gene is TRBV6-5, the J gene TRBJ1-4, with unresolved D. The length of the CDR3 is 15 residues. V gave up 5 bases and J gave up 4 bases, with 14 bases separating them. CDR1 and CDR2 (germline): MNHEY, SVGAGI. The CDR3 DNA reads TGTGCCAGCAGTACCATTCCCAACTTTAATGAAAAACTGTTTTTT. This translates into CASSTIPNFNEKLFF.

Only a few counts were recorded for this clone. This rearrangement joins TRBV6-5 to TRBJ2-5, with 9 bases that match TRBD2. After removal of 6 bases from V and 4 bases from J, the junction contained 9 bases not matched to a gene. The germline V gene has CDR1 MNHEY and CDR2 SVGAGI. The CDR3 length is 15 residues. CDR3 nucleotide sequence: TGTGCCAGCAGCCGACTAGCGGACAACACAGAGACCCAGTACTTC. Translation gives CASSRLADNTETQYF.

Concerning this clone: The junction departs from germline at one end; a sequencing error may be responsible. This chain uses TRBV23-1 with TRBJ1-5; 9 bases match TRBD1. TRBV23-1 is an ORF, and what it does is uncertain. This CDR3 is 10 amino acids long. The CDR3 region is CASSPQTGGF. CDR3 nucleotide sequence: TGCGCCAGCAGTCCCCAGACAGGGGGTTTT.

V is TRBV3-1 (or the pseudogene TRBV3-2) and J is TRBJ1-1; 7 positions agree with TRBD1. Trimming took 4 bases from V and 4 from J; bases not matched to a gene: 15. The germline CDR1 and CDR2 sequences are LGHDT and YNNKEL (reference sequence). The CDR3 consists of 17 residues. CDR3 DNA sequence: TGTGCCAGCAGCCGATACACAGGGGCAGGATTGGCCACTGAAGCTTTCTTT. Encoded protein: CASSRYTGAGLATEAFF.

V and J are TRBV6-5 and TRBJ1-3; D gene ambiguous. The V end was cut by 8 bases, the J end by 1 base, with 6 bases between. The CDR3 is made up of 12 amino acids. CDR1 and CDR2 (germline): MNHEY, SVGAGI. The DNA of the CDR3 is TGTGCCAGCGTCGGGTCTGGAAACACCATATATTTT. Its translation is CASVGSGNTIYF.

The chain is built from TRBV19 and TRBJ1-5; 10 bases are shared with TRBD1. After removal of 7 bases from V and 6 bases from J, the junction contained 9 bases not matched to a gene. Germline CDR1 reads LNHDA; CDR2 reads SQIVND (reference sequence). This CDR3 is built from 15 residues. The CDR3 DNA sequence: TGTGCCAGTACACGGACAGGGGGAGAACGTCAGCCCCAGCATTTT. Protein: CASTRTGGERQPQHF.

The chain is built from TRBV11-2 and TRBJ2-5, with 8 nucleotides matching TRBD2. This CDR3 has 15 residues. The V and J ends lost 7 bases and 5 bases, in that order; junction bases with no gene match: 12. CDR1 is SGHAT and CDR2 is FQNNGV in the germline V gene. In nucleotides, the CDR3 is TGTGCCAGCACCATCGGGGGCGGGGGGCAGGAGACCCAGTACTTC. Protein product: CASTIGGGGQETQYF.